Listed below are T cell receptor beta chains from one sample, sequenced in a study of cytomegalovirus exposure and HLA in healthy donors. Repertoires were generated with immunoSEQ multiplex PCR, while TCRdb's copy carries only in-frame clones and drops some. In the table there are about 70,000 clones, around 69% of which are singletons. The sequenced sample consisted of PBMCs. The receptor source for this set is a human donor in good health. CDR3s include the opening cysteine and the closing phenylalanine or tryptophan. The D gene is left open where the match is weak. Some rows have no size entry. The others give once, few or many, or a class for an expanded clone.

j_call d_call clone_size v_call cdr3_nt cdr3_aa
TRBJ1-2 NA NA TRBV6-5 TGTGCCAGCAGTTACTCAGGGGAAGTTGACTACACCTTC CASSYSGEVDYTF
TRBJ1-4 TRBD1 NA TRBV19 TGTGCCAGTAGTCCCATTGGGACAGGGGAAAATGAAAAACTGTTTTTT CASSPIGTGENEKLFF
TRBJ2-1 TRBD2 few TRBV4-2 TGTGCCAGCAGCCAACCTAGCGGGGGTAATGAGCAGTTCTTC CASSQPSGGNEQFF
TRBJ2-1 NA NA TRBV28 TGTGCCAGCAGTTTCGGGGACTGGTACAATGAGCAGTTCTTC CASSFGDWYNEQFF
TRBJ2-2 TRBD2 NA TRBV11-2 TGTGCCAGCAGCCCCCCGGGACTAGCGGGAGTAACCGGGGAGCTGTTTTTT CASSPPGLAGVTGELFF
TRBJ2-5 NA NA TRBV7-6 TGTGCCAGCAGCTCAGGGGAGAGCCCTCAAGAGACCCAGTACTTC CASSSGESPQETQYF
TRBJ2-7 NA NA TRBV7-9 TGTGCCAGCACCTTGGGGCCAGCAGTCGCCTACGAGCAGTACTTC CASTLGPAVAYEQYF
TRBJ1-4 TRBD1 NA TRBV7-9 TGTGCCAGCAGCTCTCCCCCGGGACAGCCCAATGAAAAACTGTTTTTT CASSSPPGQPNEKLFF
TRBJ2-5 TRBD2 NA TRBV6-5 TGTGCCAGCAGCTTCGTAGCGGGATCGTTAGAGACCCAGTACTTC CASSFVAGSLETQYF
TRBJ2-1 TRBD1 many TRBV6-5 TGTGCCAGCAGTTCCGGACAGGACTACAATGAGCAGTTCTTC CASSSGQDYNEQFF
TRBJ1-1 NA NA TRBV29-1 TGCAGCTTCCGGAGGGGAACCACTGAAGCTTTCTTT CSFRRGTTEAFF
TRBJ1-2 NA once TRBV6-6 TGTGCCAGCAGTCGGCCGGTTTTAAGCGATGGCTACACCTTC CASSRPVLSDGYTF
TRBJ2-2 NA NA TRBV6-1 TGTGCCAGCAGTGATTCCTTAGCGTACGGGGAGCTGTTTTTT CASSDSLAYGELFF
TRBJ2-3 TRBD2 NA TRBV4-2 TGTGCCAGCAGCCAAGATCTAGCGGGCCACACAGATACGCAGTATTTT CASSQDLAGHTDTQYF
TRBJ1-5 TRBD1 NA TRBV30 TGTGCCTGGGACAGGGGAAATGATCAGCCCCAGCATTTT CAWDRGNDQPQHF
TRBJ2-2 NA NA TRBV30 TGTGCCTGGACCAGACTCAACACCGGGGAGCTGTTTTTT CAWTRLNTGELFF
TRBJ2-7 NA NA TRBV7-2 TGTGCCAGCAGCTTATCGCCCCACGCGGGGCTCGAGCAGTACTTC CASSLSPHAGLEQYF
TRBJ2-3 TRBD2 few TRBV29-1 TGCAGCGTTGAACGGGAGGTAGGAAATACGCAGTATTTT CSVEREVGNTQYF
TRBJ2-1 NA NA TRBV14 TGTGCCAGCAGCCAAGATCGAGGGAGTGCCAACAATGAGCAGTTCTTC CASSQDRGSANNEQFF
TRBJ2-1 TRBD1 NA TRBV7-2 TGTGCCAGCGCACCCGACAGGGGGCGGAATGAGCAGTTCTTC CASAPDRGRNEQFF
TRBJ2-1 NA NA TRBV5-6 TGTGCCAGCAGCTTGGCTGTACTAGCTAGAAATGAGCAGTTCTTC CASSLAVLARNEQFF
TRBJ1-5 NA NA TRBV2 TGTGCCAGCAGTGAGCAGGGGTTCGATCAGCCCCAGCATTTT CASSEQGFDQPQHF
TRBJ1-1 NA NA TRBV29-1 TGCAGCTTCGAGGTCCTACGGGGAAACACTGAAGCTTTCTTT CSFEVLRGNTEAFF
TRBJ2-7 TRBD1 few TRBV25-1 TGTGCCAGCAGTCCGACAGGGAACGAGCAGTACTTC CASSPTGNEQYF
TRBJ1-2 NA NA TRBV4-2 TGTGCCAGCAGCCGAGAGAAGGGAGACGACTATGGCTACACCTTC CASSREKGDDYGYTF
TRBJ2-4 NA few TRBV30 TGTGCCTGGAGTGTACCTGGGCTGTGCATTCAGTACTTC CAWSVPGLCIQYF
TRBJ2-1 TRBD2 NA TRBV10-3 TGTGCCATCAGTGGGAGGAAGATAGCGGGAGACAATGAGCAGTTCTTC CAISGRKIAGDNEQFF
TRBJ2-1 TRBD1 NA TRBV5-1 TGCGCCAGCAGCTGGACAGGGGGCTGTGAGCAGTTCTTC CASSWTGGCEQFF
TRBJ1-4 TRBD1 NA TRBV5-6 TGTGCCAGCAGCTTCGACAGGGTTGTGGAAAAACTGTTTTTT CASSFDRVVEKLFF
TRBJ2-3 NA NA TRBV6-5 TGTGCCAGCAGTTACGGGGGCGACCGCACAGATACGCAGTATTTT CASSYGGDRTDTQYF
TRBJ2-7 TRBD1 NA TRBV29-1 TGCAGCGTCCGCAGACAGGGGGCGGGGGCCGAGCAGTACTTC CSVRRQGAGAEQYF
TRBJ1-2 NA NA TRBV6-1 TGTGCCAGCAGCAGGGCCGGTGGCTACACCTTC CASSRAGGYTF
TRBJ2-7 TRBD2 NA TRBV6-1 TGTGCCAGCAGCGATCGTAGCGGGGGTACGGTCGAGCAGTACTTC CASSDRSGGTVEQYF
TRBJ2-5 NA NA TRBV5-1 TGCGCCAGCAGCTTGGGGACTTTCGGGAGTCTCCAAGAGACCCAGTACTTC CASSLGTFGSLQETQYF
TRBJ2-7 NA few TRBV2 TGTGCCAGCAGTGGAGGAAAGTACGAGCAGTACTTC CASSGGKYEQYF
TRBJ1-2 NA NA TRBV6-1 TGTGCCAGCTCTTCCCCGTATGGCTACACCTTC CASSSPYGYTF
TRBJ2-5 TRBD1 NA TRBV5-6 TGTGCCAGCAGCGCACCAGGGGGCGCGGGTGAGACCCAGTACTTC CASSAPGGAGETQYF
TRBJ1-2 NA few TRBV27 TGTGCCAGCAGTCTGAAATCGCTAGGCTATGGCTACACCTTC CASSLKSLGYGYTF
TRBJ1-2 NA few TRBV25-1 TGTGCCAGCAGTGACCTCTATGGCTACACCTTC CASSDLYGYTF
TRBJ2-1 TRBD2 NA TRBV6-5 TGTGCCAGCAGAGAACTAGCGGTAAATCACAATGAGCAGTTCTTC CASRELAVNHNEQFF
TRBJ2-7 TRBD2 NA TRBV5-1 TGCGCCAGCAGCTTGCTAGCGGTCGCCTCCTACGAGCAGTACTTC CASSLLAVASYEQYF
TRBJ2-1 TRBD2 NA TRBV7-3 TGTGCCAGCAGCCCCCAAGGGACTAGCGGGGGCTCCTACAATGAGCAGTTCTTC CASSPQGTSGGSYNEQFF